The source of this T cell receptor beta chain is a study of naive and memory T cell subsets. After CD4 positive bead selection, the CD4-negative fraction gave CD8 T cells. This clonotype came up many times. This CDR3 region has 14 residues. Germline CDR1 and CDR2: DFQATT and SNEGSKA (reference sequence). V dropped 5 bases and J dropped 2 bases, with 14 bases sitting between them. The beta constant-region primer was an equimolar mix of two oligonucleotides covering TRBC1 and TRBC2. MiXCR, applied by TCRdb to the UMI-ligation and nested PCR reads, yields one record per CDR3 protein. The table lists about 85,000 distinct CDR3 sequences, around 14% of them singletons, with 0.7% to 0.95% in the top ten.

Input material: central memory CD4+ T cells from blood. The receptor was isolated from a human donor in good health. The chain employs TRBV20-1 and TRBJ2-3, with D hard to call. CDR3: CSAARMDHTDTQYF. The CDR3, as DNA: TGCAGTGCTGCACGGATGGACCACACAGATACGCAGTATTTT.